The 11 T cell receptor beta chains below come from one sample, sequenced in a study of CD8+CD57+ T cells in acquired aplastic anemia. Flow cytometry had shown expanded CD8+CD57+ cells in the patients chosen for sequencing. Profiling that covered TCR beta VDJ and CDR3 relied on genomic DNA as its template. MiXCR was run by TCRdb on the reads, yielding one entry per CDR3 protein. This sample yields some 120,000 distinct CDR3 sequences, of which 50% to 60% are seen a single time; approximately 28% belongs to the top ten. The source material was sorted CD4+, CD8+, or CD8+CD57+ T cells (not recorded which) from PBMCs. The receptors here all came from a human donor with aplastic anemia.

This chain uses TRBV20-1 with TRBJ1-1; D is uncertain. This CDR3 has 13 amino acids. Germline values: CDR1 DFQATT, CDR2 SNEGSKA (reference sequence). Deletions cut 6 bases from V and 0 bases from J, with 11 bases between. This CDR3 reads CSALHPVNTEAFF. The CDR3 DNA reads TGCAGTGCCCTTCATCCGGTGAACACTGAAGCTTTCTTT.

CDR3 residues: CASNQGPDYGYTF. CDR3 in DNA: TGTGCCAGCAACCAGGGGCCCGACTATGGCTACACCTTC. The chain couples TRBV2 to TRBJ1-2; a weak D match, TRBD1 (6 bases). Germline values: CDR1 SNHLY, CDR2 FYNNEI. The CDR3 totals 13 residues. Between the trimmed V and J ends, which lost 7 bases and 3 bases, there was a span of 12 bases.

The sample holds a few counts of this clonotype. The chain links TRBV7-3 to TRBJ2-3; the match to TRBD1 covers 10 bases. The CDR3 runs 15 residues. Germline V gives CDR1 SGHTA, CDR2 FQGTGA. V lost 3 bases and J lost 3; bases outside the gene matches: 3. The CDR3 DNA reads TGTGCCAGCAGCTTGGGACAGGGGAGAACAGATACGCAGTATTTT. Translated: CASSLGQGRTDTQYF.

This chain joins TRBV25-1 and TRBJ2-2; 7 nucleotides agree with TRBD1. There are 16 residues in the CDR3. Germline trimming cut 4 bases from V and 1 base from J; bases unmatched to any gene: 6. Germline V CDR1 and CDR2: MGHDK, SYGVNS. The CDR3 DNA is TGTGCCAGCAGTGCTGGACAGGAGGAGAACACCGGGGAGCTGTTTTTT. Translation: CASSAGQEENTGELFF.

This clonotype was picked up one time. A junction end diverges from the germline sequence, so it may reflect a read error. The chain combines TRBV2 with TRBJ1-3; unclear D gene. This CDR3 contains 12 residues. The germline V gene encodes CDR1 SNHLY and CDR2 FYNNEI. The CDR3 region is CASSVYGDTIYF. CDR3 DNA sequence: TGTGCCAGCAGTGTTTATGGAGACACCATATATTTT.

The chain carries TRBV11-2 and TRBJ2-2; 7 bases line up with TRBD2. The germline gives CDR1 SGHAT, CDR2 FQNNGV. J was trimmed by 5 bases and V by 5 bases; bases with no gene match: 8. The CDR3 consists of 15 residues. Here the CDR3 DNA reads TGTGCCAGCAGCACTCCAGCGGGAAGTACCGGGGAGCTGTTTTTT. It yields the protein CASSTPAGSTGELFF.

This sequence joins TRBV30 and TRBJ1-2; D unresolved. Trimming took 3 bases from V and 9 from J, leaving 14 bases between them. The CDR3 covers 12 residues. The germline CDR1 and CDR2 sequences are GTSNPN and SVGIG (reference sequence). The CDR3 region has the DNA TGTGCCTGGAGGGAGCTTACGCGTCGCTACACCTTC. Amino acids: CAWRELTRRYTF.

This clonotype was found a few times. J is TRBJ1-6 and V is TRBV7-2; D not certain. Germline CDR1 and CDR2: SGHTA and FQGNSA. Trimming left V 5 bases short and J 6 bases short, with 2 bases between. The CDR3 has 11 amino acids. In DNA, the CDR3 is TGTGCCAGCAGCCGTAATTCACCCCTCCACTTT. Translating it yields CASSRNSPLHF.

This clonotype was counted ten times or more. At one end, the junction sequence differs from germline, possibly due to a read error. CDR3 nucleotide sequence: TGTGCTAGCAGCTTATCGGGGGGGAACACCGGGGAGCTGTTTTTT. Its protein is CASSLSGGNTGELFF. J is TRBJ2-2 and V is TRBV7-7; TRBD2 aligns across 7 bases. CDR1 and CDR2 (germline): SSHAT, FNYEAQ (reference sequence). CDR3 length equals 15 residues.

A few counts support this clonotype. CDR3 sequence reads: CASSAGQGDGYTF. The CDR3 DNA sequence: TGCGCCAGCAGTGCCGGACAGGGTGATGGCTACACCTTC. The chain is built from TRBV10-1 and TRBJ1-2; TRBD1 aligns across 8 bases. The germline V gene encodes CDR1 WNHNN and CDR2 SYGVQD (reference sequence). CDR3 length: 13 residues. Trimming took 4 bases from V and 6 from J; bases not matched to a gene: 4.

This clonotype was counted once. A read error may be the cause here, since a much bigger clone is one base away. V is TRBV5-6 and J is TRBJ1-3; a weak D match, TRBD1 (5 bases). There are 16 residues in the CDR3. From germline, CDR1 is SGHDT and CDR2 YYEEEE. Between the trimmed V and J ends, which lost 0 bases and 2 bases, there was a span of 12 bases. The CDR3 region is CASSLEGGTTGNTIYF. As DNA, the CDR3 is TGTGCCAGCAGCTTGGAGGGAGGGACTACTGGAAACACCATATATTTT.